The 20 T cell receptor beta chains below were found in one sample sequenced in a study of cytomegalovirus exposure and HLA in healthy donors. 60 Vbeta and 13 Jbeta primers were used in PCR. Some clones are missing from TCRdb's copy, which holds only in-frame ones; the method was immunoSEQ multiplex PCR. The profile shows over 120,000 clones, under 90% of them singletons. Sequencing used PBMCs. The origin of the receptors is a man between 35 and 55 years old in good health and CMV-seronegative.

The V gene is TRBV27, the J gene TRBJ1-4; weak D call: TRBD1 (5 bases). This CDR3 comprises 14 residues. The germline V and J ends were trimmed by 3 bases and 15 bases, with 20 bases remaining between them. Germline V gives CDR1 MNHEY, CDR2 SMNVEV (reference sequence). This CDR3 is CASSFRRAEGEVFF. The CDR3, as DNA: TGTGCCAGCAGTTTCCGCCGGGCAGAAGGGGAGGTGTTTTTT.

The gene calls are TRBV7-8 and TRBJ2-5; TRBD1 is a possible D gene (6 bases). The end of the DNA is better explained by TRBJ2-7, so the J call may be wrong. From germline, CDR1 is SGHVS and CDR2 FQNEAQ. The CDR3 runs 14 residues. The CDR3 nucleotides read TGTGCCAGCAGGCTAGCCACAGGGACCTACGAGCAGTACTTC. Protein sequence: CASRLATGTYEQYF.

V is TRBV11-2 and J is TRBJ2-1; TRBD2 matches 14 bases. The CDR3 covers 15 residues. Trimming took 3 bases from V and 6 from J; bases not matched to a gene: 1. The germline CDR1 and CDR2 sequences are SGHAT and FQNNGV. Written as DNA, the CDR3 is TGTGCCAGCAGCTTGACTAGCGGGGGGGCCAATGAGCAGTTCTTC. Translation gives CASSLTSGGANEQFF.

The table lists this clone with a few counts. The chain has TRBV30 and TRBJ2-1; D is unclear. CDR1 and CDR2 (germline): GTSNPN, SVGIG (reference sequence). The CDR3 contains 11 residues. With 2 bases removed from V and 5 bases from J, the gap between germline ends came to 4 bases. The CDR3 protein is CAWSINNEQFF. In DNA, the CDR3 is TGTGCCTGGAGTATAAACAATGAGCAGTTCTTC.

The chain combines TRBV7-9 with TRBJ1-1; D is undetermined. Germline-derived CDR1 and CDR2 are SEHNR and FQNEAQ (reference sequence). Trimming took 4 bases from V and 0 from J, leaving 12 bases between them. The CDR3 is 15 residues long. In DNA form, the CDR3 reads TGTGCCAGCAGCTCCCTGCGGGGTCTGAACACTGAAGCTTTCTTT. Translated, it gives CASSSLRGLNTEAFF.

V usage is TRBV2 and J usage is TRBJ2-3; 15 nucleotides match TRBD2. Per the germline V gene, CDR1 is SNHLY and CDR2 is FYNNEI. Trimming removed 5 bases from V and 5 bases from J; junction bases left unmatched: 5. The CDR3 spans 16 residues. The DNA of the CDR3 is TGTGCCAGCAGTAGGACTAGCGGGGGGGTGGTAGATACGCAGTATTTT. Its translation: CASSRTSGGVVDTQYF.

This clone was observed a single time. The germline gene is not matched at one end of the junction; a read error may be the cause. This sample includes further DNA sequences coding for the same CDR3. The chain has TRBV30 and TRBJ1-6, with D maybe TRBD1 (6 bases). The CDR3 has 13 residues. Germline V gene sequence: CDR1 GTSNPN, CDR2 SVGIG (reference sequence). The CDR3 region is CAWNVGGRTPLHF. CDR3 coding DNA: TGTGCCTGGAATGTAGGGGGTAGGACACCCCTCCATTTT.

This chain uses TRBV9 with TRBJ2-2, with 9 bases lining up with TRBD2. Unmatched junction bases numbered 11, after V lost 3 bases and J lost 5 bases. CDR3 length equals 17 residues. CDR1 and CDR2 from the germline V gene are SGDLS and YYNGEE. CDR3 protein: CASSARGGGARTGELFF. DNA for the CDR3: TGTGCCAGCAGCGCTCGGGGCGGGGGGGCCCGGACCGGGGAGCTGTTTTTT.

The chain is built from TRBV13 and TRBJ1-4; D is unresolved. V was trimmed by 2 bases and J by 6 bases, leaving 13 bases between them. In germline, CDR1 is PRHDT, CDR2 FYEKMQ (reference sequence). This CDR3 region has 15 residues. The CDR3 region is CASSLSVGVDEKLFF. The CDR3 DNA reads as TGTGCCAGCAGCTTAAGTGTCGGGGTGGATGAAAAACTGTTTTTT.

This chain joins TRBV12-2 and TRBJ1-1; the DNA was not used to check the table's D call, TRBD1. TRBV12-2 is reported as a pseudogene. The CDR3 is 16 residues long. The CDR3 is CASRAKPGQRNTEAFF. Here the CDR3 DNA reads TGTGCAAGTCGCGCTAAGCCGGGACAGAGAAACACTGAAGCTTTCTTT.

The chain combines TRBV9 with TRBJ2-2; 11 positions agree with TRBD2. V dropped 3 bases and J dropped 3; count of bases not matched to a gene: 7. CDR1 and CDR2 from the germline V gene are SGDLS and YYNGEE. This CDR3 spans 17 amino acids. CDR3 sequence (DNA): TGTGCCAGCAGCGGGGCTCTAGCGGGGGGTCACACCGGGGAGCTGTTTTTT. Its protein is CASSGALAGGHTGELFF.

The chain uses TRBV18 and TRBJ1-2; unclear D gene. V lost 7 bases, J lost 4 bases, and 22 bases lay in between. This CDR3 comprises 16 residues. Germline V gene data show CDR1 as KGHSH and CDR2 as LQKENI. The chain's CDR3 is CASYLMGNRHFYGYTF. The DNA of the CDR3 is TGTGCCAGCTACCTCATGGGTAATAGACACTTCTATGGCTACACCTTC.

This clone has a single count. The genes are TRBV9 and TRBJ1-2, with D perhaps TRBD1 (6 bases). CDR1 and CDR2 from the germline V gene are SGDLS and YYNGEE. The V end lost 0 bases, the J end lost 5 bases, and 11 bases lay between the germline ends. The CDR3 sequence is 14 residues long. DNA of the CDR3: TGTGCCAGCAGCGTAGGACACAGGGAATATGGCTACACCTTC. It encodes CASSVGHREYGYTF.

The CDR3 here is CASTPRWGRTTMNTEAFF. The CDR3 nucleotides read TGCGCCAGCACCCCCCGGTGGGGCAGAACGACCATGAACACTGAAGCTTTCTTT. The rearrangement joins TRBV23-1 to TRBJ1-1; maybe TRBD1 (5 bases). TRBV23-1 is an ORF, with its function uncertain. The CDR3 sequence is 18 residues long. Between the trimmed V and J ends, which lost 7 bases and 0 bases, there was a span of 24 bases.

CDR3 sequence: CAISEGGQLAKNIQYF. The DNA of the CDR3 is TGTGCCATCAGTGAAGGGGGACAGCTAGCCAAAAACATTCAGTACTTC. The rearrangement uses TRBV10-3 and TRBJ2-4; the match to TRBD1 covers 7 bases. The CDR3 has 16 amino acids. From germline, CDR1 is ENHRY and CDR2 SYGVKD. The J segment lost 0 bases and the V segment lost 3 bases, leaving 5 bases of the junction unmatched.

CDR3 bases: TGTGCCAGCAGGGGACAGGGGCTTAGCAATCAGCCCCAGCATTTT. Translation gives CASRGQGLSNQPQHF. The chain has TRBV2 and TRBJ1-5; 10 bases align to TRBD1. Trimming at V came to 6 bases and at J to 0 bases, leaving 2 bases not matched to a gene. The CDR3 is made up of 15 amino acids. Germline V lookup: CDR1 SNHLY, CDR2 FYNNEI.

The genes are TRBV27 and TRBJ1-3; TRBD1 might be the D (5 bases). This CDR3 is 15 amino acids long. Germline-derived CDR1 and CDR2 are MNHEY and SMNVEV (reference sequence). Trimming shortened V by 6 bases and J by 0 bases, and 12 bases separated the two germline ends. The CDR3 region has the DNA TGTGCCAGCAGGTCCCAGGGTTACTCTGGAAACACCATATATTTT. Translated: CASRSQGYSGNTIYF.

The chain recombines TRBV6-6 with TRBJ2-7; 7 bases are shared with TRBD1. Unmatched junction bases numbered 9, after V lost 2 bases and J lost 2 bases. The germline V gene has CDR1 MNHNY and CDR2 SVGAGI (reference sequence). CDR3 length: 16 residues. CDR3 amino acids: CASSYPGQTTTYEQYF. In DNA, the CDR3 is TGTGCCAGCAGTTACCCGGGACAGACAACCACCTACGAGCAGTACTTC.

This clone was found a few times. The rearrangement uses TRBV18 and TRBJ1-4; possible D gene TRBD1, 6 bases. CDR1 KGHSH and CDR2 LQKENI come from the germline V gene. The V and J ends lost 3 bases and 3 bases respectively, with 11 bases between them. CDR3 length equals 15 residues. In nucleotides, the CDR3 is TGTGCCAGCTCACCGAGGACAGCATCTAATGAAAAACTGTTTTTT. This sequence encodes CASSPRTASNEKLFF.

V usage is TRBV7-2 and J usage is TRBJ1-1, with 7 bases identical to TRBD1. V dropped 5 bases and J dropped 1; count of bases not matched to a gene: 10. CDR3 size: 16 residues. Germline V gene sequence: CDR1 SGHTA, CDR2 FQGNSA. The CDR3 DNA is TGTGCCAGCAGCCCGGAGATGACAGGGCCGAACACTGAAGCTTTCTTT. It specifies CASSPEMTGPNTEAFF.